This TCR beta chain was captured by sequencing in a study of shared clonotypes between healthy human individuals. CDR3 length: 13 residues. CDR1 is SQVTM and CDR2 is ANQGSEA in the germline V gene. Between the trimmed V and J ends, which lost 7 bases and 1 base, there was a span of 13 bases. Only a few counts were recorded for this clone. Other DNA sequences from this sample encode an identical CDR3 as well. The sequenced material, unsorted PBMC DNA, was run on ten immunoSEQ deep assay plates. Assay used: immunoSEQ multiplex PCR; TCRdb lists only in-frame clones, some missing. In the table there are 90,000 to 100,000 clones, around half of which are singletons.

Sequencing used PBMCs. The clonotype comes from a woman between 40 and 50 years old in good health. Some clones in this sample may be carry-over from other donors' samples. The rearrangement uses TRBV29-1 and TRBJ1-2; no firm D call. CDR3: CSAGTDFNYGYTF. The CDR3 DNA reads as TGCAGCGCCGGTACAGATTTTAACTATGGCTACACCTTC. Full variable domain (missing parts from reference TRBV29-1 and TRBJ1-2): SAVISQKPSRDICQRGTSLTIQCQVDSQVTMMFWYRQQPGQSLTLIATANQGSEATYESGFVIDKFPISRPNLTFSTLTVSNMSPEDSSIYLCSAGTDFNYGYTFGSGTRLTVV.